This paragraph reports one TCR beta chain. The antigen is unknown. Both 60 Vbeta primers and 13 Jbeta primers went into the PCR. The protocol was immunoSEQ multiplex PCR, while the TCRdb copy is restricted to in-frame clones and leaves out a portion. The sample holds fewer than 200,000 clones; approximately 72% are singletons and the top ten take roughly 2.5%. The length of the CDR3 is 16 residues. Trimming removed 0 bases from V and 8 bases from J; junction bases left unmatched: 6. CDR1 is LGHNA, CDR2 YSLEER, per germline. The sample originates from a study of cytomegalovirus exposure and HLA in healthy donors. Broader study findings: Reported performance of the classifier showed diagnosis of cytomegalovirus status with high specificity and sensitivity. The authors later linked a missense DCLRE1C variant to TCR beta V- and J-gene trimming.

This sequence originates from a human donor in good health. J is TRBJ2-1 and V is TRBV4-3, with 11 nucleotides matching TRBD2. Sequencing was carried out using PBMCs. The CDR3: CASSQDVAGGRDEQFF. The DNA for the CDR3 is TGCGCCAGCAGCCAAGACGTAGCGGGGGGGCGGGATGAGCAGTTCTTC.